What follows are 6 T cell receptor beta chains derived from one specimen sequenced in a study of blood T cell repertoires in COVID-19. TCRdb's table, derived via immunoSEQ multiplex PCR, lists solely in-frame clones and lacks some. The sample lists under 80,000 clones; approximately 80% were seen once. The source material was peripheral blood. These receptors were collected from a human donor in a cohort sampled during active COVID-19.

This clone occurred a few times. The CDR3 reads CAWGTAPGNTIYF. CDR3 coding DNA: TGTGCCTGGGGGACTGCCCCTGGAAACACCATATATTTT. J is TRBJ1-3 and V is TRBV30; possible D gene TRBD1, 5 bases. The CDR3 is 13 amino acids. V lost 5 bases and J 2 bases, leaving 10 bases between the germline ends. Germline V gene data show CDR1 as GTSNPN and CDR2 as SVGIG (reference sequence).

Comment on this clone: Other DNA variants within this sample encode the same CDR3. The chain uses TRBV4-3 and TRBJ2-1, with TRBD1 matching over 9 bases. V was pared by 1 base and J by 7 bases, with 5 bases of the junction left unmatched. Germline lookup yields CDR1 LGHNA and CDR2 YSLEER. CDR3 length: 15 residues. This CDR3 reads CASSQGWTGENEQFF. CDR3 bases: TGCGCCAGCAGCCAAGGATGGACAGGGGAAAATGAGCAGTTCTTC.

The genes are TRBV18 and TRBJ1-4; 10 nucleotides agree with TRBD1. The CDR3 is 17 amino acids. J was trimmed by 6 bases and V by 1 base; bases with no gene match: 8. The germline V gene has CDR1 KGHSH and CDR2 LQKENI. The DNA of the CDR3 is TGTGCCAGCTCACCACGGGCCGCCGGGACAGGGGATGAAAAACTGTTTTTT. This gives the protein CASSPRAAGTGDEKLFF.

CDR3 nucleotide sequence: TGTGCCACCAGTGACCGGACACTTGGGGGGTCCGGGGAGCTGTTTTTT. It specifies CATSDRTLGGSGELFF. The chain joins TRBV24-1 to TRBJ2-2; D may be TRBD2 (6 bases). The CDR3 spans 16 residues. Germline assignment: CDR1 KGHDR and CDR2 SFDVKD. Trimming left V 4 bases short and J 6 bases short, with 17 bases between.

The V gene is TRBV7-2, the J gene TRBJ2-7; TRBD2 aligns across 8 bases. The germline CDR1 and CDR2 sequences are SGHTA and FQGNSA. The CDR3 has 14 residues. The junction had 5 bases not matched to a gene; V was cut back by 5 bases and J by 2 bases. The CDR3 protein is CASSPWTSPYEQYF. CDR3 nucleotides: TGTGCCAGCAGCCCCTGGACTAGCCCCTACGAGCAGTACTTC.

About this clone itself: Relative to the germline gene, one junction end is altered; a read error may explain this. CDR3 sequence reads: CASSVKERYF. The CDR3 DNA sequence: TGTGCCAGCAGTGTTAAGGAGAGGTATTTT. V and J are TRBV2 and TRBJ1-6; no clear D. The CDR3 is made up of 10 amino acids. The germline gives CDR1 SNHLY, CDR2 FYNNEI.